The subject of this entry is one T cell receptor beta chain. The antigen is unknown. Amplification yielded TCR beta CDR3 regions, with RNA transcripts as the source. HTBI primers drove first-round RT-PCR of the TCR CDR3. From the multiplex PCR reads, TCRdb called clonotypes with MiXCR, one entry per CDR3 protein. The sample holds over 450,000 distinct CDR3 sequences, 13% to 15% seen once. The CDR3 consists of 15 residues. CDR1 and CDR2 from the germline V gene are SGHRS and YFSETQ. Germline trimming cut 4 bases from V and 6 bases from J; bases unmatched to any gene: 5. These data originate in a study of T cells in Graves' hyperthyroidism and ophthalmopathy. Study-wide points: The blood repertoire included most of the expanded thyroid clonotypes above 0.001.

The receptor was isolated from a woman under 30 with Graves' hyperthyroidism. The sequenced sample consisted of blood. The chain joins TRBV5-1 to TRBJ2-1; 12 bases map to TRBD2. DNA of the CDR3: TGCGCCAGCAGCCCTCGACTAGCGGGGGTCAATGAGCAGTTCTTC. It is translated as CASSPRLAGVNEQFF.